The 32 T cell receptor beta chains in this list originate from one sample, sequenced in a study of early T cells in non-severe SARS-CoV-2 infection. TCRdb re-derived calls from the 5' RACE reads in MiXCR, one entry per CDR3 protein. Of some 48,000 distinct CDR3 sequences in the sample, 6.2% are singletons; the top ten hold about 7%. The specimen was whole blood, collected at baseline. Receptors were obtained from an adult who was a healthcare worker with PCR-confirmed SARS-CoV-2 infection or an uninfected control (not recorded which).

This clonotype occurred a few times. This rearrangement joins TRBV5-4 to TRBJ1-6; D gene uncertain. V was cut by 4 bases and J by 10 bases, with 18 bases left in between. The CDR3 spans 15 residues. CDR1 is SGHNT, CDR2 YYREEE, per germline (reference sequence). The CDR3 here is CASSHRTARSSPLHF. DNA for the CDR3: TGTGCCAGCAGCCATAGGACGGCTCGCAGCTCACCCCTCCACTTT.

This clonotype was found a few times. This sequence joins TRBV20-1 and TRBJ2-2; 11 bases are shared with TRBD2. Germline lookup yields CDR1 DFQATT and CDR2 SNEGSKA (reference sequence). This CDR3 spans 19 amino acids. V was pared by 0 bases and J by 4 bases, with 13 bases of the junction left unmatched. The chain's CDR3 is CSARDPRGTSGHFTGELFF. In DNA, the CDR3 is TGCAGTGCTAGAGATCCCCGGGGGACTAGCGGTCATTTCACCGGGGAGCTGTTTTTT.

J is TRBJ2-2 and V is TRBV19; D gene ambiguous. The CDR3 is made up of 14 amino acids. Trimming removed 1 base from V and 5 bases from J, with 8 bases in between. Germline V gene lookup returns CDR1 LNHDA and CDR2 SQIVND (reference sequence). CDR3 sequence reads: CASSIGVGTGELFF. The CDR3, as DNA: TGTGCCAGTAGTATAGGGGTCGGTACCGGGGAGCTGTTTTTT.

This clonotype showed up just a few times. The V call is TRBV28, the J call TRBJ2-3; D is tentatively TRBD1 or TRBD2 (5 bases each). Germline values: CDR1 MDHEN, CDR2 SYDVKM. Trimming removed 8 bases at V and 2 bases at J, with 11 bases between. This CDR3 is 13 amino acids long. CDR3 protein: CASVGTSTDTQYF. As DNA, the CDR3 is TGTGCCAGCGTCGGGACCTCCACAGATACGCAGTATTTT. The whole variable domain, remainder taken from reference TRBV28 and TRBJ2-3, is DVKVTQSSRYLVKRTGEKVFLECVQDMDHENMFWYRQDPGLGLRLIYFSYDVKMKEKGDIPEGYSVSREKKERFSLILESASTNQTSMYLCASVGTSTDTQYFGPGTRLTVL.

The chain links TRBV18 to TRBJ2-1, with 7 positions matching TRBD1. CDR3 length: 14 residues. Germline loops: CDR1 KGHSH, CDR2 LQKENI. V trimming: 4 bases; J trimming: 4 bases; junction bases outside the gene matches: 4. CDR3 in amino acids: CASSQGDRYNEQFF. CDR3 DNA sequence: TGTGCCAGCTCACAAGGGGACAGATACAATGAGCAGTTCTTC.

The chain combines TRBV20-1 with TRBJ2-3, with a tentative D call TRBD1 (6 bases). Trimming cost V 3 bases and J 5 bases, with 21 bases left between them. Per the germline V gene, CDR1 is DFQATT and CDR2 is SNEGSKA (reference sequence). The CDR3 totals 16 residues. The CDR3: CSASATPGQRGDTQYF. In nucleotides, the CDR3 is TGCAGTGCTAGTGCAACTCCGGGACAAAGAGGAGATACGCAGTATTTT.

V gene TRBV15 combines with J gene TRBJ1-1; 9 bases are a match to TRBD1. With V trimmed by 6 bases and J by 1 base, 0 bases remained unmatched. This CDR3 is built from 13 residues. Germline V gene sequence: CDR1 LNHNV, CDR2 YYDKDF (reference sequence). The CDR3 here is CATRDRGNTEAFF. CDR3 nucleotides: TGTGCCACCAGGGACAGGGGGAACACTGAAGCTTTCTTT. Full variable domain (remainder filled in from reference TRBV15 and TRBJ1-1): DAMVIQNPRYQVTQFGKPVTLSCSQTLNHNVMYWYQQKSSQAPKLLFHYYDKDFNNEADTPDNFQSRRPNTSFCFLDIRSPGLGDTAMYLCATRDRGNTEAFFGQGTRLTVV.

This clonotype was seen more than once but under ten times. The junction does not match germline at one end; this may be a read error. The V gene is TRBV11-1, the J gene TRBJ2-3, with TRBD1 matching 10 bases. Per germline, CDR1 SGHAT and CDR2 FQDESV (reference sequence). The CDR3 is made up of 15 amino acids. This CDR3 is CASRLGQGDTDTQYF. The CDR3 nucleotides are TGTGCCAGCAGATTAGGACAGGGGGACACAGATACGCAGTATTTT. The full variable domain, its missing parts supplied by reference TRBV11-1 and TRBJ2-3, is EAEVAQSPRYKITEKSQAVAFWCDPISGHATLYWYRQILGQGPELLVQFQDESVVDDSQLPKDRFSAERLKGVDSTLKIQPAELGDSAMYLCASRLGQGDTDTQYFGPGTRLTVL.

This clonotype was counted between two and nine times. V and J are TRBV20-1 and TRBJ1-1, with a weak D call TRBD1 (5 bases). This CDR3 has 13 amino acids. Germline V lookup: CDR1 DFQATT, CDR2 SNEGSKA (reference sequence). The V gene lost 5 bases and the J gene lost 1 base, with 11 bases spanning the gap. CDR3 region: CSAFAQANTEAFF. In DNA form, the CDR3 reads TGCAGTGCTTTCGCACAGGCGAACACTGAAGCTTTCTTT.

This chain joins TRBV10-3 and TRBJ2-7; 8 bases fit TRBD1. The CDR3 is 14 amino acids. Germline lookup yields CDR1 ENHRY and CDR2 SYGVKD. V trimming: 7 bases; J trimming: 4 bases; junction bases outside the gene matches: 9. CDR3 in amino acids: CAIKTRQGAYEQYF. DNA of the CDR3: TGTGCCATCAAGACCAGGCAGGGGGCTTACGAGCAGTACTTC.

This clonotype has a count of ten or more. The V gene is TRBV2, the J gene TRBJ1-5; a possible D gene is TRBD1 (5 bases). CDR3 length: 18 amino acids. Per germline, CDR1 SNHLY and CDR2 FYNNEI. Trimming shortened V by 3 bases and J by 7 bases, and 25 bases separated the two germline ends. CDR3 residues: CASSDPPGSWGVPQPQHF. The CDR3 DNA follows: TGTGCCAGCAGTGATCCCCCTGGGTCGTGGGGCGTCCCCCAGCCCCAGCATTTT.

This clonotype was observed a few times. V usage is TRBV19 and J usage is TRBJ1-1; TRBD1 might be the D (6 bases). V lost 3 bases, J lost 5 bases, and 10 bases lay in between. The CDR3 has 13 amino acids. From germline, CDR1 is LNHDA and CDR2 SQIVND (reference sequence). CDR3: CASSIQRGTEAFF. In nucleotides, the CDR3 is TGTGCCAGTAGTATTCAAAGGGGGACTGAAGCTTTCTTT.

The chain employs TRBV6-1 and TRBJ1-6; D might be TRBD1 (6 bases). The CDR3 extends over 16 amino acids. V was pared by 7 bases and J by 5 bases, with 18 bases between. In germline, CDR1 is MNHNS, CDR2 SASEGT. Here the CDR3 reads CASTTDRRGNNSPLHF. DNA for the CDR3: TGTGCCAGCACTACCGATCGCAGGGGAAATAATTCACCCCTCCACTTT.

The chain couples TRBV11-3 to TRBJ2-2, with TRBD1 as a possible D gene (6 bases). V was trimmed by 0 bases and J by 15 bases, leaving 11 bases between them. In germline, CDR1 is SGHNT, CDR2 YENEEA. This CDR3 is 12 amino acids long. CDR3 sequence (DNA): TGTGCCAGCAGCTTAGATAACCGGGACATGTTTTTT. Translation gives CASSLDNRDMFF.

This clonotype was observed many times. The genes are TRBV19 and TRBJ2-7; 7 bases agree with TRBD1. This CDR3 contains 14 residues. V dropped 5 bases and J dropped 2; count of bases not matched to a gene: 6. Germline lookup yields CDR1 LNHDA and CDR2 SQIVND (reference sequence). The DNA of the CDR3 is TGTGCCAGTAGTTTCGAGACAGGGCCCTACGAGCAGTACTTC. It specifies CASSFETGPYEQYF.

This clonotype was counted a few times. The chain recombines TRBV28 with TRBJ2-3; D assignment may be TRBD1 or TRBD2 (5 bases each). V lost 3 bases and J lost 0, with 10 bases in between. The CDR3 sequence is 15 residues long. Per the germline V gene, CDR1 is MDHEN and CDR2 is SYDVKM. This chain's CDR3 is CASSFVRGSTDTQYF. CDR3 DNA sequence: TGTGCCAGCAGTTTTGTGAGGGGTAGCACAGATACGCAGTATTTT. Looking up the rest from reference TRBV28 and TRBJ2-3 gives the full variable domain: DVKVTQSSRYLVKRTGEKVFLECVQDMDHENMFWYRQDPGLGLRLIYFSYDVKMKEKGDIPEGYSVSREKKERFSLILESASTNQTSMYLCASSFVRGSTDTQYFGPGTRLTVL.

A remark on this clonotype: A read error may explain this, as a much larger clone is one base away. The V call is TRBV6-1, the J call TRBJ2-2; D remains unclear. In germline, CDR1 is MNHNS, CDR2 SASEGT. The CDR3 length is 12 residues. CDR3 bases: TGTGCCTGCAGTGAAGACTGGGGGGAGCTGTTTTTT. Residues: CACSEDWGELFF.

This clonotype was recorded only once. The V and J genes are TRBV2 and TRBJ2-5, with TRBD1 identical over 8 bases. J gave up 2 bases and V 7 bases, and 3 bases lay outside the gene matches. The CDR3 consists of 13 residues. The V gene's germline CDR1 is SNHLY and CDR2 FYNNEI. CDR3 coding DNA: TGTGCCAGCACCGGGACAGGACAAGAGACCCAGTACTTC. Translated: CASTGTGQETQYF.

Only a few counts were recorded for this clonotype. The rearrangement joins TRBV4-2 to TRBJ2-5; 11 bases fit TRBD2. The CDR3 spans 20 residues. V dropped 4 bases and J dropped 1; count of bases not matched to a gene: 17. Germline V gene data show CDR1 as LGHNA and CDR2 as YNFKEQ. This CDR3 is CASSPLSGSGREHSQETQYF. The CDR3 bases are TGTGCCAGCAGCCCTTTGTCTGGTAGCGGGAGGGAACATTCCCAAGAGACCCAGTACTTC.

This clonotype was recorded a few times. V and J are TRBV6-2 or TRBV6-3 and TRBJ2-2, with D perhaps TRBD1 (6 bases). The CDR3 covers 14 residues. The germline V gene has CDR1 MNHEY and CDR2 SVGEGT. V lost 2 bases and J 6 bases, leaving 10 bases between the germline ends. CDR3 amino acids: CASSYQGTAGELFF. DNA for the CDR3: TGTGCCAGCAGTTACCAGGGGACGGCCGGGGAGCTGTTTTTT.

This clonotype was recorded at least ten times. This CDR3 reads CASSFVKGRETQYF. The CDR3 coding sequence is TGTGCCAGCAGTTTCGTAAAGGGTAGGGAGACCCAGTACTTC. This chain uses TRBV28 with TRBJ2-5; D remains ambiguous. Trimming shortened V by 3 bases and J by 5 bases, and 13 bases separated the two germline ends. CDR1 and CDR2 from the germline V gene are MDHEN and SYDVKM. The CDR3 extends over 14 amino acids.

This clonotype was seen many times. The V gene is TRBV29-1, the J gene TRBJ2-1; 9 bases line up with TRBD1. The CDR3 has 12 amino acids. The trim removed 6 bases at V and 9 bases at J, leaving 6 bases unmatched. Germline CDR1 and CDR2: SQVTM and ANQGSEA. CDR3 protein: CSVMTGGFEQFF. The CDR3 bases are TGCAGCGTCATGACAGGGGGTTTTGAGCAGTTCTTC.

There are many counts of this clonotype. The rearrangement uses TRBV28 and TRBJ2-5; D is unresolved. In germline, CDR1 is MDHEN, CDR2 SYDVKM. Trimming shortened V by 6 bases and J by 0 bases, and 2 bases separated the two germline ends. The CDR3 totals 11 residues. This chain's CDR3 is CASRYQETQYF. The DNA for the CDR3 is TGTGCCAGCAGATACCAAGAGACCCAGTACTTC.

The CDR3 loop is CASSLVHLAKNIQYF. CDR3 bases: TGTGCCAGCAGCTTGGTACATCTAGCCAAAAACATTCAGTACTTC. V is TRBV11-2 and J is TRBJ2-4; no clear D gene. The CDR3 loop spans 15 amino acids. The V end was cut by 3 bases, the J end by 0 bases, with 9 bases between. Germline loops: CDR1 SGHAT, CDR2 FQNNGV.

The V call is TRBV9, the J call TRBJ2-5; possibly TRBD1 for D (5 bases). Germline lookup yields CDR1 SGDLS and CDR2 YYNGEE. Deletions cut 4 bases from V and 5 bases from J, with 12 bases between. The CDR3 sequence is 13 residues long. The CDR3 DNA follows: TGTGCCAGCAGCTTGAGCAGGGATGAGACCCAGTACTTC. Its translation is CASSLSRDETQYF. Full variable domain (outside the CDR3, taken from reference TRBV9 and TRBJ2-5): DSGVTQTPKHLITATGQRVTLRCSPRSGDLSVYWYQQSLDQGLQFLIQYYNGEERAKGNILERFSAQQFPDLHSELNLSSLELGDSALYFCASSLSRDETQYFGPGTRLLVL.

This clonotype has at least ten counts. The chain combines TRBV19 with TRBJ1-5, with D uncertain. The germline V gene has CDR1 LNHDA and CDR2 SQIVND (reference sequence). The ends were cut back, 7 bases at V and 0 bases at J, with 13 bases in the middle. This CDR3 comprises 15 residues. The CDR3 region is CASIEGGYSNQPQHF. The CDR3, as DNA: TGTGCCAGTATTGAGGGCGGATATAGCAATCAGCCCCAGCATTTT. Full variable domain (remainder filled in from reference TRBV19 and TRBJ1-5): DGGITQSPKYLFRKEGQNVTLSCEQNLNHDAMYWYRQDPGQGLRLIYYSQIVNDFQKGDIAEGYSVSREKKESFPLTVTSAQKNPTAFYLCASIEGGYSNQPQHFGDGTRLSIL.

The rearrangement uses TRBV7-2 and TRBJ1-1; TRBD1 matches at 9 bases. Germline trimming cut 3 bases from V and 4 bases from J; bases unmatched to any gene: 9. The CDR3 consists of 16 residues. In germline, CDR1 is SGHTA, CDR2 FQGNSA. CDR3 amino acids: CASSFGTGLLGTEAFF. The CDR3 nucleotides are TGTGCCAGCAGCTTTGGGACAGGGCTTTTGGGCACTGAAGCTTTCTTT.

The CDR3 nucleotides are TGTGCCAGCAGCTTAGATGGGGCAGCCAAAAACATTCAGTACTTC. It is translated as CASSLDGAAKNIQYF. The V call is TRBV11-2, the J call TRBJ2-4; TRBD1 might be the D (5 bases). Germline V gene lookup returns CDR1 SGHAT and CDR2 FQNNGV. This CDR3 spans 15 amino acids. V was pared by 0 bases and J by 0 bases, with 6 bases between. Filled out from reference TRBV11-2 and TRBJ2-4, the complete variable domain reads EAGVAQSPRYKIIEKRQSVAFWCNPISGHATLYWYQQILGQGPKLLIQFQNNGVVDDSQLPKDRFSAERLKGVDSTLKIQPAKLEDSAVYLCASSLDGAAKNIQYFGAGTRLSVL.

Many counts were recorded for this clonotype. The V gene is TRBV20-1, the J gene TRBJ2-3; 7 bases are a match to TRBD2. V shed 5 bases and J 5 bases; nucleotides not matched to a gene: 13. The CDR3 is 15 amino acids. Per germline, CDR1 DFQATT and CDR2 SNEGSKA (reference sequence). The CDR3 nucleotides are TGCAGTGCTGGCCCGTGGGGGGGAAAGCGAGATACGCAGTATTTT. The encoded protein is CSAGPWGGKRDTQYF.

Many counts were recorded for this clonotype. In nucleotides, the CDR3 is TGTGCCAGCAGCCAGGGCCCCTACGAGCAGTACTTC. Its translation: CASSQGPYEQYF. The V and J genes are TRBV28 and TRBJ2-7, with a weak D call TRBD1 (5 bases). V dropped 6 bases and J dropped 2 bases, with 8 bases sitting between them. This CDR3 spans 12 amino acids. Germline V gene sequence: CDR1 MDHEN, CDR2 SYDVKM.

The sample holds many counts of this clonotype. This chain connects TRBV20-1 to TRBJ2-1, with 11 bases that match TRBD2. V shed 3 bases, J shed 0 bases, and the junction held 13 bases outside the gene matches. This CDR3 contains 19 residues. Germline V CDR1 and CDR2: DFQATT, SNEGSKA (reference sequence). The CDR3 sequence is CSARGFIAGGRSSYNEQFF. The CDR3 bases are TGCAGTGCTAGGGGTTTTATAGCGGGAGGGCGGAGCTCCTACAATGAGCAGTTCTTC.

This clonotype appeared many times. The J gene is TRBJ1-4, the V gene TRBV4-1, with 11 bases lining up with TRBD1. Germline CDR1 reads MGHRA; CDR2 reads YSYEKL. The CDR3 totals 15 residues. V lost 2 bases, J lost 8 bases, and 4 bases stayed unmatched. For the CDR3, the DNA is TGCGCCAGCAGCCAAACCGGGACAGGGGGAGAAAAACTGTTTTTT. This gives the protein CASSQTGTGGEKLFF.